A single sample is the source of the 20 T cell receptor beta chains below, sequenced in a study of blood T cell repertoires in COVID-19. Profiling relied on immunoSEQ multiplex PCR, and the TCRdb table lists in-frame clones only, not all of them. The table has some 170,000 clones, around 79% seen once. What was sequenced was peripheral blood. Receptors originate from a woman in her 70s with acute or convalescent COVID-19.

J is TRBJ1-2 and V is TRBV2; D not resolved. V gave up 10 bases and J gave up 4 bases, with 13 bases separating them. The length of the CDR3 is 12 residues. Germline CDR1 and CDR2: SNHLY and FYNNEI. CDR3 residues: CATYSGIYGYTF. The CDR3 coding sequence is TGTGCCACCTACTCGGGGATCTATGGCTACACCTTC. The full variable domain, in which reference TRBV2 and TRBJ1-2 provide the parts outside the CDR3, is EPEVTQTPSHQVTQMGQEVILRCVPISNHLYFYWYRQILGQKVEFLVSFYNNEISEKSEIFDDQFSVERPDGSNFTLKIRSTKLEDSAMYFCATYSGIYGYTFGSGTRLTVV.

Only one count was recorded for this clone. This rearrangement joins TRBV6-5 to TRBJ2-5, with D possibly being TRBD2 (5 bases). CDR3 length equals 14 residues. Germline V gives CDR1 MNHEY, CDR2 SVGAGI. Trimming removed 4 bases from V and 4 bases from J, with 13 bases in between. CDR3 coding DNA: TGTGCCAGCAGTTTACTAGTCATCGGAGAGACCCAGTACTTC. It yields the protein CASSLLVIGETQYF.

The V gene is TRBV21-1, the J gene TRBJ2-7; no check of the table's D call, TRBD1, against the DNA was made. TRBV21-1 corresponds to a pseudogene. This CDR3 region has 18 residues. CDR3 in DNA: TGTGCCAGCAGCAAAGCGGGACAGGAACTCCAGGAGTACTACGAGCAGTACTTC. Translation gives CASSKAGQELQEYYEQYF.

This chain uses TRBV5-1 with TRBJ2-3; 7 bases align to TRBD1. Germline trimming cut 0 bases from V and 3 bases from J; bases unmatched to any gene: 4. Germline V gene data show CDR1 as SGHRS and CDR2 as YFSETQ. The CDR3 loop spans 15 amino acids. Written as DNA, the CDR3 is TGCGCCAGCAGCTTGGATGGGACAGAAACAGATACGCAGTATTTT. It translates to CASSLDGTETDTQYF.

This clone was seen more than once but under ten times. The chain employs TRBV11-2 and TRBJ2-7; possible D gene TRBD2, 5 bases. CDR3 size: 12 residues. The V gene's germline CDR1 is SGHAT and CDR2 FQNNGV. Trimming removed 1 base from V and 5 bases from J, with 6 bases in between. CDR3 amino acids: CASSLAGNEQYF. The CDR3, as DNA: TGTGCCAGCAGCTTAGCGGGGAACGAGCAGTACTTC.

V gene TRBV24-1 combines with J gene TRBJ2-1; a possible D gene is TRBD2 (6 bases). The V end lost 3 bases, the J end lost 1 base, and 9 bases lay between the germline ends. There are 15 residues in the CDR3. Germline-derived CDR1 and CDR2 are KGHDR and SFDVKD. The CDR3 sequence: CATSDHGGSYNEQFF. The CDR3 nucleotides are TGTGCCACCAGTGATCACGGGGGTTCCTACAATGAGCAGTTCTTC.

The CDR3 coding sequence is TGTGCCAGCAGCCAAAGACAGTCATATTTCTCCTACGAGCAGTACTTC. Translating gives CASSQRQSYFSYEQYF. The J gene is TRBJ2-7, the V gene TRBV7-9; D might be TRBD1 (5 bases). The CDR3 sequence is 16 residues long. CDR1 is SEHNR, CDR2 FQNEAQ, per germline (reference sequence). The germline V and J ends were trimmed by 5 bases and 0 bases, with 17 bases remaining between them.

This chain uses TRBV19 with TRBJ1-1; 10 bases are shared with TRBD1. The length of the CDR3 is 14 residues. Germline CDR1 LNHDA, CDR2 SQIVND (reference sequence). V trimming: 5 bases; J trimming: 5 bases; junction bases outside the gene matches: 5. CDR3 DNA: TGTGCCAGTAGTCCCGGACAGGGGGGTACTGAAGCTTTCTTT. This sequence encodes CASSPGQGGTEAFF.

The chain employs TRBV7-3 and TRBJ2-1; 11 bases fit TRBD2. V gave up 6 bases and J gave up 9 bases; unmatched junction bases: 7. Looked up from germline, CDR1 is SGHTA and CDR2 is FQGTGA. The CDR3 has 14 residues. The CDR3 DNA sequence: TGTGCCAGCAGACCAACTAGCGGGAGTCGTGAGCAGTTCTTC. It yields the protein CASRPTSGSREQFF.

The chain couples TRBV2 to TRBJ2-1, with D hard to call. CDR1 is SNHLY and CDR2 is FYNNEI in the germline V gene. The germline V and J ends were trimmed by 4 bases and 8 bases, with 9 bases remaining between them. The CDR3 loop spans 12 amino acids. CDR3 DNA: TGTGCCAGCAGTGTTGCGAGTGATGAGCAGTTCTTC. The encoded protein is CASSVASDEQFF.

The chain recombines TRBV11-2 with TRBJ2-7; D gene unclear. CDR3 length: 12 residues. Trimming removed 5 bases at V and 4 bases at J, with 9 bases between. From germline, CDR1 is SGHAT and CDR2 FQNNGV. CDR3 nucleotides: TGTGCCAGCAGCACCTCAGGTTACGAGCAGTACTTC. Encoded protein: CASSTSGYEQYF. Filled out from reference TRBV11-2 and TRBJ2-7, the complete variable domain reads EAGVAQSPRYKIIEKRQSVAFWCNPISGHATLYWYQQILGQGPKLLIQFQNNGVVDDSQLPKDRFSAERLKGVDSTLKIQPAKLEDSAVYLCASSTSGYEQYFGPGTRLTVT.

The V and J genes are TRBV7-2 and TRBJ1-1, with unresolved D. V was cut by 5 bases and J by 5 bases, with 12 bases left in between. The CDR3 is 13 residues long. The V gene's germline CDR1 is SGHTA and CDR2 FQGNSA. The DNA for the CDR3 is TGTGCCAGCAGCCTGGGCCTTCAGACTGAAGCTTTCTTT. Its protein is CASSLGLQTEAFF.

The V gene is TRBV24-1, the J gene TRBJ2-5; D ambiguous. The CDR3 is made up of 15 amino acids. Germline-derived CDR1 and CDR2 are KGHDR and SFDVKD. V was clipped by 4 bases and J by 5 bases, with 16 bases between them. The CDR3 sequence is CATSDPQQTGETQYF. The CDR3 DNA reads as TGTGCCACCAGTGACCCTCAACAAACCGGGGAGACCCAGTACTTC.

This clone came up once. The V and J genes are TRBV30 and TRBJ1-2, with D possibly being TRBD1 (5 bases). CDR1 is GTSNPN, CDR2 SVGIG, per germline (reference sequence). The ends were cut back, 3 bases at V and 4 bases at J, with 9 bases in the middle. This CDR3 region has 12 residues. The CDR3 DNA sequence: TGTGCCTGGAGGAGGACACTCTATGGCTACACCTTC. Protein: CAWRRTLYGYTF.

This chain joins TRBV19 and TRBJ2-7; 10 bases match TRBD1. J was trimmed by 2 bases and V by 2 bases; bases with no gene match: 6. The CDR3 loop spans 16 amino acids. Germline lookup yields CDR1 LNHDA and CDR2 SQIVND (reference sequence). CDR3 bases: TGTGCCAGTAGTATACGGAGACAGGGGGCCACCTACGAGCAGTACTTC. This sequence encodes CASSIRRQGATYEQYF.

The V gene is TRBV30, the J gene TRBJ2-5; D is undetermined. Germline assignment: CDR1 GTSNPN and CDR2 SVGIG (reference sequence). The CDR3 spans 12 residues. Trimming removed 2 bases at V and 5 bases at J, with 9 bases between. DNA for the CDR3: TGTGCCTGGAGTTTAACGGTGGAGACCCAGTACTTC. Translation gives CAWSLTVETQYF.

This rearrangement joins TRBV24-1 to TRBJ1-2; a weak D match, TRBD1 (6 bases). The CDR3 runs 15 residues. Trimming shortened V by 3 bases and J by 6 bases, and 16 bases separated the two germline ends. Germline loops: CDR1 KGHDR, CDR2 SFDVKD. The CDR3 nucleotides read TGTGCCACCAGTGATCCGATTAGGGGGAGGGATGGCTACACCTTC. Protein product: CATSDPIRGRDGYTF.

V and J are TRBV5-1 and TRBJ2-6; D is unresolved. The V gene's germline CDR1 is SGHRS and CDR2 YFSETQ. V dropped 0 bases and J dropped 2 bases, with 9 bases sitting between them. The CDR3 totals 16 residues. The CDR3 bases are TGCGCCAGCAGCTTGGCCCAGGTTACTGGGGCCAACGTCCTGACTTTC. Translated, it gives CASSLAQVTGANVLTF.

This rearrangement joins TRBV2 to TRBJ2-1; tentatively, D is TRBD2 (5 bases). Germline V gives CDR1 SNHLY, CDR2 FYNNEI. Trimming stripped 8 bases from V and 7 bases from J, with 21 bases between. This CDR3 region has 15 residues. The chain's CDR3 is CASGNPGFLGNEQFF. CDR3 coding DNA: TGTGCCAGCGGAAACCCGGGATTTCTGGGGAATGAGCAGTTCTTC.

CDR3 sequence reads: CASSQTGPQAQYF. CDR3 sequence (DNA): TGTGCCAGCAGCCAAACAGGGCCCCAGGCCCAGTACTTC. The chain employs TRBV7-8 and TRBJ2-5, with D maybe TRBD1 (6 bases). Per germline, CDR1 SGHVS and CDR2 FQNEAQ. The ends were cut back, 5 bases at V and 9 bases at J, with 16 bases in the middle. The CDR3 length is 13 residues. The variable domain in full, with the rest retrieved from reference TRBV7-8 and TRBJ2-5, is GAGVSQSPRYKVAKRGQDVALRCDPISGHVSLFWYQQALGQGPEFLTYFQNEAQLDKSGLPSDRFFAERPEGSVSTLKIQRTQQEDSAVYLCASSQTGPQAQYFGPGTRLLVL.